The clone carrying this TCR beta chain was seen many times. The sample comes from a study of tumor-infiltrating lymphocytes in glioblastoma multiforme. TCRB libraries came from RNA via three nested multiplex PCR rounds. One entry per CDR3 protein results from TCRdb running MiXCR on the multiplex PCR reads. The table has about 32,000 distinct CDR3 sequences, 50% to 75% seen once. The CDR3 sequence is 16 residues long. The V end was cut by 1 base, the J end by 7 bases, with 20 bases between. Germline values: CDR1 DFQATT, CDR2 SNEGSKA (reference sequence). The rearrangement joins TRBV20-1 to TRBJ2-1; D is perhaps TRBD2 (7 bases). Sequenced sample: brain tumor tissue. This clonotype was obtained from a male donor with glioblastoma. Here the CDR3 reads CSARAGKGGAGNEQFF. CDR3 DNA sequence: TGCAGTGCTAGAGCGGGGAAGGGGGGGGCGGGTAATGAGCAGTTCTTC.